This T cell receptor beta chain was sequenced in a study of blood T cell repertoires in COVID-19. On the study more broadly: Samples of COVID-19 (acute and convalescent) were obtained from the United States, Italy and Spain. Sample material is recorded as cDNA or gDNA derived from T cells, B-cell-depleted T cells, or PBMCs.

From germline, CDR1 is LNHDA and CDR2 SQIVND (reference sequence). The CDR3 loop spans 15 amino acids. V was clipped by 4 bases and J by 6 bases; unmatched bases: 6. Per the original methods: Estimation of nucleated cell counts relied on the amplification of reference gene primers. Assay: immunoSEQ multiplex PCR; the TCRdb copy retains only in-frame clones and omits some. The V and J calls and the clone size are those of that table, but D and trimming were determined from the DNA. Of about 150,000 clones in the sample, around 89% were seen once. The chain is built from TRBV19 and TRBJ1-6; TRBD1 matches 7 bases. This receptor was identified in a man aged 55 to 70 with acute or convalescent COVID-19. Sequenced material: peripheral blood. The CDR3 DNA sequence: TGTGCCAGTAGTAGCGACAGGGCAAGTAATTCACCCCTCCACTTT. Translating it yields CASSSDRASNSPLHF. Using reference TRBV19 and TRBJ1-6 for the parts outside the CDR3, the full variable domain is DGGITQSPKYLFRKEGQNVTLSCEQNLNHDAMYWYRQDPGQGLRLIYYSQIVNDFQKGDIAEGYSVSREKKESFPLTVTSAQKNPTAFYLCASSSDRASNSPLHFGNGTRLTVT.